This T cell receptor (beta chain) came from a study of blood T cell repertoires in COVID-19. About the study: There were acute and convalescent COVID-19 samples, and they came from the United States, Italy and Spain. T cells, B-cell-depleted T cells, or PBMCs provided the cDNA or gDNA that served as material.

The CDR3 is made up of 14 amino acids. The V and J ends lost 9 bases and 7 bases respectively, with 17 bases between them. In germline, CDR1 is KGHDR, CDR2 SFDVKD. Original methodology: It was from reference gene primer amplification that nucleated cell counts were estimated. Sequenced by immunoSEQ multiplex PCR; TCRdb stores in-frame clones only, minus some. The DNA gave D and trimming, while V, J and clone size come from that table. This table has about 140,000 clones, around 90% appearing once. The chain recombines TRBV24-1 with TRBJ2-2, with a weak D call TRBD2 (5 bases). The sequencing sample was made of peripheral blood. The TCR comes from a man aged 65-85 years with acute or convalescent COVID-19. In nucleotides, the CDR3 is TGTGCCACCCGCGCAAGAGGGCGCGACGGGGAGCTGTTTTTT. This sequence encodes CATRARGRDGELFF.